This T cell receptor beta chain was recovered during a study of T cell repertoires in cytomegalovirus infection. This clonotype came up many times. Its specificity is not known. In TCRdb, the reads were re-called with MiXCR into one record per CDR3 protein. The sample has around 770,000 distinct CDR3 sequences; 25% to 35% are singletons. This CDR3 is built from 15 residues. Trimming left V 5 bases short and J 1 base short, with 14 bases between. Germline CDR1 and CDR2: SGHVS and FNYEAQ. Study-wide findings and caveats: What dominated the ex vivo response were HLA-C-restricted CMV-specific TCR beta clonotypes.

The chain joins TRBV7-6 to TRBJ1-1, with a possible D match to TRBD1 (5 bases). The specimen was cultured CD8+ T cells from PBMCs, collected from culture after CMV antigen stimulation. The receptor was isolated from a human donor in good health (CMV status not recorded). Some clones in this sample may be carry-over from other donors' samples. The CDR3 region is CASSPGTLGNTEAFF. CDR3 DNA sequence: TGTGCCAGCAGCCCGGGGACCCTTGGGAACACTGAAGCTTTCTTT.